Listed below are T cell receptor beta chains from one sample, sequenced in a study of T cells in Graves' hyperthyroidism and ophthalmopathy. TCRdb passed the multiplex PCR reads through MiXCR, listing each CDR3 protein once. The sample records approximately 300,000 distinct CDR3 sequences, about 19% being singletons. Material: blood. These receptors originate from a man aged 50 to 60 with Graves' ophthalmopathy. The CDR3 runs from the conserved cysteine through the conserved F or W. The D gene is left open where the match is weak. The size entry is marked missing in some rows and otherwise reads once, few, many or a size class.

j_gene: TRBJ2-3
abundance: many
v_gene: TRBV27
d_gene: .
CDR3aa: CASSLSPGWGTDTQYF
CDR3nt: TGTGCCAGCAGTTTAAGCCCAGGTTGGGGCACAGATACGCAGTATTTT

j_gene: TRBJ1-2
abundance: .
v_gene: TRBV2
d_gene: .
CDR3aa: CATAKDVDDGYTF
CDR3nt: TGTGCCACCGCAAAGGACGTGGACGATGGCTACACCTTC

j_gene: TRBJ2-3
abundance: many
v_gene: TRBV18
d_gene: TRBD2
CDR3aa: CASSPPTTSGTTSTDTQYF
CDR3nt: TGTGCCAGCTCACCTCCCACCACTAGCGGGACGACTAGCACAGATACGCAGTATTTT

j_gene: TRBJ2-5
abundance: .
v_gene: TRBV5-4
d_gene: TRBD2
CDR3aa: CASSPTSGSETQYF
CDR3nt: TGTGCCAGCAGCCCGACTAGCGGGTCCGAGACCCAGTACTTC

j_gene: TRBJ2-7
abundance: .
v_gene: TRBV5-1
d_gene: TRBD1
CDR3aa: CASSFDRVLNEQYF
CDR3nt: TGTGCCAGCAGTTTCGACAGGGTGCTCAACGAGCAGTACTTC

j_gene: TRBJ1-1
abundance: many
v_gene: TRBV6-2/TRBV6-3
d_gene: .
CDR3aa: CASRDKNTEAFF
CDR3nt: TGTGCCAGCAGGGACAAGAACACTGAAGCTTTCTTT

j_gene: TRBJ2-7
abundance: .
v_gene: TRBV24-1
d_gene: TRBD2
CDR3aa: CATSAGTSGRYEQYF
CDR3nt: TGTGCCACCAGTGCCGGGACTAGCGGGAGGTACGAGCAGTACTTC

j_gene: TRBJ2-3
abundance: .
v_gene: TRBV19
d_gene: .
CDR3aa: CASSPRFTDTQYF
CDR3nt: TGTGCCAGTAGTCCCAGGTTCACAGATACGCAGTATTTT

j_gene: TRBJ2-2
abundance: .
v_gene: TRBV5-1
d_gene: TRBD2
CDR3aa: CASSPGLAGVLGELFF
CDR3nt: TGCGCCAGCAGCCCGGGACTAGCGGGAGTGTTAGGAGAGCTGTTTTTT

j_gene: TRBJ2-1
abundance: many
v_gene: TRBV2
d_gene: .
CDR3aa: CASSDRTHYNEQFF
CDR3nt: TGTGCCAGCAGTGACCGAACTCATTACAATGAGCAGTTCTTC

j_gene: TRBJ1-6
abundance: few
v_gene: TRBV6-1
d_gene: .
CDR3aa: CASTGQGIAPLHF
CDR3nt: TGTGCCAGCACGGGGCAGGGGATCGCACCCCTCCACTTT

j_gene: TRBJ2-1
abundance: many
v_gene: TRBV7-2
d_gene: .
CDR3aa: CASSLAGGGSAYNEQFF
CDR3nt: TGTGCCAGCAGCTTAGCGGGAGGGGGCAGTGCCTACAATGAGCAGTTCTTC

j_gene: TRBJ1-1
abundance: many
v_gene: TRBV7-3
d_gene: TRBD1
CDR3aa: CASSSQGAGNTEAFF
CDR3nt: TGTGCCAGCAGCTCTCAGGGGGCGGGGAACACTGAAGCTTTCTTT

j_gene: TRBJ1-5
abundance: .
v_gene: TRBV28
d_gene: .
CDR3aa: CASRLPPDRFLNQPQHF
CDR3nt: TGTGCCAGCAGACTCCCCCCCGACAGGTTTCTCAATCAGCCCCAGCATTTT

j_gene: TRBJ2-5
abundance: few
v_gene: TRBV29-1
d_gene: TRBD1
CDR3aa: CSVATGVETQYF
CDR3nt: TGCAGCGTCGCCACAGGGGTGGAGACCCAGTACTTC

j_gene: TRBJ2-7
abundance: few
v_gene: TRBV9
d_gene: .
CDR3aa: CASSVTDSLFYEQYF
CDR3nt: TGTGCCAGCAGCGTCACAGACAGTCTATTCTACGAGCAGTACTTC

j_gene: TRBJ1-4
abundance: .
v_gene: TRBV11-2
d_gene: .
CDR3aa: CASSRMVGEKLFF
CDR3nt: TGTGCCAGCAGCCGTATGGTGGGTGAAAAACTGTTTTTT

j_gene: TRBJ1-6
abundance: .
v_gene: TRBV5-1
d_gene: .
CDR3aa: CASSLAGGKSPLHF
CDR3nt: TGCGCCAGCAGCTTGGCCGGAGGGAAATCACCCCTCCACTTT

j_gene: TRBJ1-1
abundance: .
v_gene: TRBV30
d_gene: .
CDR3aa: CAWEGPGNMNTEAFF
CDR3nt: TGTGCCTGGGAGGGGCCCGGTAATATGAACACTGAAGCTTTCTTT

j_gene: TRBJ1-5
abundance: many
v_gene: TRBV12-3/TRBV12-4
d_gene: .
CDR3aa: CASSLGGFNQPQHF
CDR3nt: TGTGCCAGCAGTTTGGGGGGTTTTAATCAGCCCCAGCATTTT

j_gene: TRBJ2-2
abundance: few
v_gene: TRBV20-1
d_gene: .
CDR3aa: CSAQSRFGTGELFF
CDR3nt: TGCAGTGCTCAGAGTAGATTCGGGACCGGGGAGCTGTTTTTT

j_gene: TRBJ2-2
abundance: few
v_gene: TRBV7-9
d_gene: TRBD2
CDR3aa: CASSHTQSGSPGELFF
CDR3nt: TGTGCCAGCAGCCATACGCAGAGCGGGAGCCCCGGGGAGCTGTTTTTT

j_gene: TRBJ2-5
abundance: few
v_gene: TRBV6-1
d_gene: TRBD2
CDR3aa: CASSQRGRRETQYF
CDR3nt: TGTGCCAGCAGTCAGCGGGGGAGGCGGGAGACCCAGTACTTC

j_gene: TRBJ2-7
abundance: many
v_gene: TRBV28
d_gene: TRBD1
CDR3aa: CASSFGQGSYEQYF
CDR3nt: TGTGCCAGCAGTTTCGGACAGGGTTCCTACGAGCAGTACTTC

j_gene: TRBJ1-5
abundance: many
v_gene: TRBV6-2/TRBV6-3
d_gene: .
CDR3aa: CASSHGGFGGGDSAQHF
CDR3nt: TGTGCCAGCAGTCACGGGGGGTTCGGCGGAGGGGATTCCGCCCAGCATTTT

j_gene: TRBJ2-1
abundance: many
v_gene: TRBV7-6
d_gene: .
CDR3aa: CASSSRESPYNEQFF
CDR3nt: TGTGCCAGCAGCTCGAGGGAGAGTCCCTACAATGAGCAGTTCTTC

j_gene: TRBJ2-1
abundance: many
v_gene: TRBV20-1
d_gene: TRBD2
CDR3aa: CSARDGVGGSSYNEQFF
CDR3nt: TGCAGTGCTAGAGATGGGGTTGGCGGGAGCTCCTACAATGAGCAGTTCTTC

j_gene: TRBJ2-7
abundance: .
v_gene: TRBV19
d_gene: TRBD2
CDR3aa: CATRLAATGEQYF
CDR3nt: TGTGCCACTCGACTAGCGGCGACGGGAGAGCAGTACTTC

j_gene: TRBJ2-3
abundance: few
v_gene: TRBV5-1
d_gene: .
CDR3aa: CASSSLADNTDTQYF
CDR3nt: TGCGCCAGCAGCTCCTTGGCGGATAACACAGATACGCAGTATTTT

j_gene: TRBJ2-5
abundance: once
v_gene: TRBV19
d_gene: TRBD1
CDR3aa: CASSMHTGAETQYF
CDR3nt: TGTGCCAGTAGTATGCATACAGGGGCGGAGACCCAGTACTTC

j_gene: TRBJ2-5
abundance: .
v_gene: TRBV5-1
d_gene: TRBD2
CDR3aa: CASSIGTSGRRETQYF
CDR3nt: TGCGCCAGCAGCATTGGGACTAGCGGGAGAAGGGAGACCCAGTACTTC

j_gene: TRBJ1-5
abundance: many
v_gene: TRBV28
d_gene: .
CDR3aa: CASNRGSSNQPQHF
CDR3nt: TGTGCCAGCAATAGGGGTTCAAGCAATCAGCCCCAGCATTTT

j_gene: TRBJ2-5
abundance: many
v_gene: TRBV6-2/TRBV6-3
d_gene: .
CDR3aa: CASTRPPDVQETQYF
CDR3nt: TGTGCCAGCACCCGCCCCCCTGACGTCCAAGAGACCCAGTACTTC

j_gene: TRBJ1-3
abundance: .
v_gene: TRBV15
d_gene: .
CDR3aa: CATSRDIGASGNTIYF
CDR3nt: TGTGCCACCAGCAGAGATATAGGGGCTTCTGGAAACACCATATATTTT

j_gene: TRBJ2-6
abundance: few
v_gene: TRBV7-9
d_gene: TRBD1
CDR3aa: CASSSPRDRGRGANVLTF
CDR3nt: TGTGCCAGCAGCAGTCCCCGGGACAGGGGGCGTGGGGCCAACGTCCTGACTTTC

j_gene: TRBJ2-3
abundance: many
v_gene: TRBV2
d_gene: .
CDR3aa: CASRKAVFTDTQYF
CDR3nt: TGTGCCAGCAGGAAGGCCGTTTTTACAGATACGCAGTATTTT

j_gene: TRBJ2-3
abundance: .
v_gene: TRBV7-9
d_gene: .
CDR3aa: CASSPPPAGAHTDTQYF
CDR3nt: TGTGCCAGCAGCCCTCCCCCGGCGGGGGCTCACACAGATACGCAGTATTTT

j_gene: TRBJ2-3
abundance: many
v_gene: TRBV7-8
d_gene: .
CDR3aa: CASSFARGRVDTQYF
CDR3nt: TGTGCCAGCAGCTTTGCCAGGGGAAGAGTAGATACGCAGTATTTT

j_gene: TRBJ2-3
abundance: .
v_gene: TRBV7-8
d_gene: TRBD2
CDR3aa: CASSLVWREADTQYF
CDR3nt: TGTGCCAGCAGCTTAGTATGGCGGGAGGCAGATACGCAGTATTTT

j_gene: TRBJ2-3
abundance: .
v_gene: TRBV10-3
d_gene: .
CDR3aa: CAISAKLGEGTDTQYF
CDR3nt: TGTGCCATCAGTGCTAAACTAGGAGAGGGCACAGATACGCAGTATTTT

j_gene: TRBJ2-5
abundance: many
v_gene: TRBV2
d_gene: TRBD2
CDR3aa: CASSVAREGRRQETQYF
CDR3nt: TGTGCCAGCAGTGTAGCGCGGGAGGGCCGGAGACAAGAGACCCAGTACTTC

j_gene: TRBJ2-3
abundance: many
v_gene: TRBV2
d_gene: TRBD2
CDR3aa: CASRTTSGSTDTQYF
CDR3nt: TGTGCCAGCAGGACGACTAGCGGGAGCACAGATACGCAGTATTTT

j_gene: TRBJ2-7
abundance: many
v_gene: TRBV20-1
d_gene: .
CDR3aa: CSASLSYEQYF
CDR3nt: TGCAGTGCGTCTCTTTCCTACGAGCAGTACTTC

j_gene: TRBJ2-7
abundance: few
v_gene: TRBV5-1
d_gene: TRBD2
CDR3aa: CASSLGSGKGHEQYF
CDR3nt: TGCGCCAGCAGCTTGGGGAGCGGGAAGGGGCACGAGCAGTACTTC

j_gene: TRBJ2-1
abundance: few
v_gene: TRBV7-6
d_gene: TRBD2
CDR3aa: CASSLVGLAGGRSSYNEQFF
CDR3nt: TGTGCCAGCAGCTTAGTGGGACTAGCGGGAGGGCGGAGCTCCTACAATGAGCAGTTCTTC

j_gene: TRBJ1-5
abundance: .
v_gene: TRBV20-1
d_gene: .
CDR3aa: CSARGGGVGQPQHF
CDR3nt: TGCAGTGCTAGGGGTGGGGGGGTTGGTCAGCCCCAGCATTTT

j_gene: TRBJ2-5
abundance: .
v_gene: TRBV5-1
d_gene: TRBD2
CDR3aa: CASSWLAGQQETQYF
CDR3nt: TGCGCCAGCAGCTGGCTAGCGGGGCAACAAGAGACCCAGTACTTC

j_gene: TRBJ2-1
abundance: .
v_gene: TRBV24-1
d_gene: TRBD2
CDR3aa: CATGEGVREGLGEQFF
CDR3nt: TGTGCCACCGGGGAGGGGGTGCGGGAGGGCCTTGGTGAGCAGTTCTTC

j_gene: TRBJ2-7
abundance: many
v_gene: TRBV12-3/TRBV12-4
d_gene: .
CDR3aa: CASRGDAYYEQYF
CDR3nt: TGTGCCAGCAGGGGGGACGCATACTACGAGCAGTACTTC